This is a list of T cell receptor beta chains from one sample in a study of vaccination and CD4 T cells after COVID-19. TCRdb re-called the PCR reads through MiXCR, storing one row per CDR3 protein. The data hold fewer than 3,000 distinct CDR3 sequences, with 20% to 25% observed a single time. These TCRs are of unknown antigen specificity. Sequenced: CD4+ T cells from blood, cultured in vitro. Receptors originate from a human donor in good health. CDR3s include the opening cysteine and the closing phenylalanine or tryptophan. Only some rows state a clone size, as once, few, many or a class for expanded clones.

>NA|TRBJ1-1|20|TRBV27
CASCTPVVERGPPMNTEAFF
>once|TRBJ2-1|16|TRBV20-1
CSASRGLLISYNEQFF
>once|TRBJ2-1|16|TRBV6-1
CASSPRTESSYNEQFF
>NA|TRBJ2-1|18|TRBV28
CASSLGLAGKISYNEQFF
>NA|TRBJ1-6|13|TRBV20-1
CSADRDLGSPLHF
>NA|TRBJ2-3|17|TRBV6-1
CASSFWGSGANADTQYF
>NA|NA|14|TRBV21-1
CASNLNREIYEQYF
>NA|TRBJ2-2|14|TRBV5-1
CASSLGQAPGEPFF
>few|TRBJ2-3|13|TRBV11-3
CASSSSRLDTQYF
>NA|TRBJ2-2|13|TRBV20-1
CSAREGGVGELFF
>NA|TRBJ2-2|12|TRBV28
CAHQQGDGELFF
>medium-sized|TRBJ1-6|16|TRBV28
CASSSPGGGGGSPLHF
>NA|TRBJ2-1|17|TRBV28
CASINWGGLAGGYEQFF
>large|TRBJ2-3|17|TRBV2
CASSERGLAGYADTQYF
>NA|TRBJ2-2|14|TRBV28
CASSFGANTGELFF
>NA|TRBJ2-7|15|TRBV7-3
CASSQTGTGGYEQYF
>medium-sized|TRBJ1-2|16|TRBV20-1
CSARISGQGPTYGYTF
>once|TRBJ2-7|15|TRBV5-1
CASSLAGGGTYEQYF
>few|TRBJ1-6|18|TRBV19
CASSPGQVIYSYNSPLHF
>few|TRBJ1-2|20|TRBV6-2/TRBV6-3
CASSYPFLGKQGQSNYGYTF
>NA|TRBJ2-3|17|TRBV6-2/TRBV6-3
CASSYSLAGGLRDTQYF
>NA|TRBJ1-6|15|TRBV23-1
CASSHPHGHYSPLHF
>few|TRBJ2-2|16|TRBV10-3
CAISEFGQIVNGELFF
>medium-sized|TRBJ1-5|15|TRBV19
CASHQGQGMGQPQHF
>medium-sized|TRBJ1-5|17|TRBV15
CATSRDLQGTGDQPQHF
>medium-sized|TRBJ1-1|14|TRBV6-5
CASSYGGGYTEAFF
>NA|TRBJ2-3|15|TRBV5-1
CASSLLGAGTDTQYF
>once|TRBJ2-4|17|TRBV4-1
CASSTRTSGGVENIQYF
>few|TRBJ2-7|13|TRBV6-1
CASSEGWGGEQYF
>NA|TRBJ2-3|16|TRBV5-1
CASSSKGQFISDTQYF
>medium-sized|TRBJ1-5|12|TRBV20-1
CSASWENQPQHF
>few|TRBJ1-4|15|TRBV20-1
CSASRLPGFYEKLFF
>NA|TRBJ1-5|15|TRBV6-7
CASSYSSQSYQPQHF
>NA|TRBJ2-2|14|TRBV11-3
CASSLGHLTGELFF
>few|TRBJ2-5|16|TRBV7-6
CASSLKAGRTGETQYF
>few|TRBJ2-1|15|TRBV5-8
CASSSGQDFPNEQFF
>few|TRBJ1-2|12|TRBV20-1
CSATLTGGGYTF
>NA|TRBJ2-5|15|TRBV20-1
CSARDSVDFGETQYF
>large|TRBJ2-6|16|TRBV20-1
CSGQYRGLSGANVLTF
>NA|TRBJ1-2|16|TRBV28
CASSFVNPKVDYGYTF
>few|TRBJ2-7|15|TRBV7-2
CASSSPGQGVREQYF
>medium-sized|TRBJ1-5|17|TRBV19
CASRTRTGRNSNQPQHF
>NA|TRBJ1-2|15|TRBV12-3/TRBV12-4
CASSLDSGTRGGYTF
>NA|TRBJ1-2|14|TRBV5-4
CASSLAMRVSGYTF
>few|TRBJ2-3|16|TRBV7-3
CASSPGLAGFTDTQYF